This is a list of T cell receptor beta chains from one sample in a study of HIV-infected children after antiretroviral therapy interruption. One entry per CDR3 protein results from TCRdb running MiXCR on the 3' RACE reads. This table has about 86,000 distinct CDR3 sequences, roughly 6.7% appearing once. Sequenced here: CD45RA+ CD4+ T cells from PBMCs, pooled from several time points, sampled from a donor given antiretroviral therapy, either interrupted or continuous. The receptors were gathered from a pool of human donors with HIV. CDR3s include the opening cysteine and the closing phenylalanine or tryptophan. The order of the fields is V gene, D gene, clone size, J gene, CDR3 DNA, CDR3 protein. A D gene is named only where the DNA matches it firmly. Some rows mark clone size as missing; the rest say once, few, many or name a class of expanded clone.

>TRBV7-8|-|many|TRBJ1-2
TGTGCCAGCAGCTTAGCGCAGCGGGACTATGGCTACACCTTC
CASSLAQRDYGYTF
>TRBV24-1|-|-|TRBJ2-2
TGTGCCACCACCCAGACAGACACCGGGGAGCTGTTTTTT
CATTQTDTGELFF
>TRBV6-9|-|few|TRBJ1-1
TGTGCCAGCAGTTACAGACAGGTCCGCCTTCGAGAAGCTTTCTTT
CASSYRQVRLREAFF
>TRBV11-2|TRBD2|-|TRBJ2-1
TGTGCCAGCAGCCCGGGGCAGCGGGAGGTCCCCTGGGGGGACAATGAGCAGTTCTTC
CASSPGQREVPWGDNEQFF
>TRBV3-1|-|-|TRBJ1-5
TGTGCCAGCAGCCAAGATCTGACGGAAAATCAGCACCAGCATTTT
CASSQDLTENQHQHF
>TRBV3-1|-|-|TRBJ1-5
TGTGCCAGCAGCAAGGGTACAGGCAATAGCAATCAGCCCCAGCATTTT
CASSKGTGNSNQPQHF
>TRBV3-1|-|-|TRBJ2-3
TGTGCCAGCAAACGCACAGGCACAGATACGCAGTATTTT
CASKRTGTDTQYF
>TRBV6-5|-|many|TRBJ2-1
TGTGCCAGCAGTATAGAACAGGGACCCTACAATGAGCAGTTCTTC
CASSIEQGPYNEQFF
>TRBV29-1|-|many|TRBJ2-5
TGCAGCGTTGGGACGGGATACCAAGAGACCCAGTACTTC
CSVGTGYQETQYF
>TRBV30|TRBD2|few|TRBJ2-3
TGTGCCTGGAATAGCGGGGCGCCAGATACGCAGTATTTT
CAWNSGAPDTQYF
>TRBV6-1|TRBD1|many|TRBJ1-2
TGTGCCAGCACCCGAACCGGGACAGCCTATGGCTACACCTTC
CASTRTGTAYGYTF
>TRBV14|TRBD2|-|TRBJ2-7
TGTGCCAGCAGCCAAGAATTACTAGCGGGGAGGTCCGAGCAGTACTTC
CASSQELLAGRSEQYF
>TRBV20-1|-|many|TRBJ2-5
TGCAGTGCTAGAGGAGAGACCCAGTACTTC
CSARGETQYF
>TRBV12-3/TRBV12-4|-|-|TRBJ2-5
TGTGCCAGCAGCTTAGGCTCGAGAGGGGGGGGTCGAGAGACCCAGTACTTC
CASSLGSRGGGRETQYF
>TRBV19|-|many|TRBJ2-3
TGTGCCAGTAGTTTTGGGCCAGGGTCGTTTGGCACAGATACGCAGTATTTT
CASSFGPGSFGTDTQYF
>TRBV2|TRBD1|many|TRBJ2-1
TGTGCCAGCAGTGAAAACAGGGGCGAGGAAAATGAGCAGTTCTTC
CASSENRGEENEQFF
>TRBV5-6|TRBD2|many|TRBJ2-1
TGTGCCAGCAGCTGGGGACTACCAAACAACAATGAGCAGTTCTTC
CASSWGLPNNNEQFF
>TRBV14|-|many|TRBJ2-3
TGTGCCAGCAGCCAAGATCGGGGAGATACGCAGTATTTT
CASSQDRGDTQYF
>TRBV19|-|many|TRBJ1-1
TGTGCCAGTAGCGAACCGGGACGACGAGGGACTGAAGCTTTCTTT
CASSEPGRRGTEAFF
>TRBV5-1|-|many|TRBJ2-3
TGCGCCAGCCGGTCCCAGGGGTCCGGAGCGACAGATACGCAGTATTTT
CASRSQGSGATDTQYF
>TRBV10-3|TRBD1|-|TRBJ2-7
TGTGCCATCAACCGGGACAGCAGGAGCTACGAGCAGTACTTC
CAINRDSRSYEQYF
>TRBV13|-|many|TRBJ2-6
TGTGCCAGCAGCTTTCTGGGGTCTGGGGCCAACGTCCTGACTTTC
CASSFLGSGANVLTF
>TRBV19|TRBD2|-|TRBJ2-5
TGTGCCAGTAGTATGTGGGCGGGGGGGCCTCTGGCGGAGACCCAGTACTTC
CASSMWAGGPLAETQYF
>TRBV6-2/TRBV6-3|TRBD1|many|TRBJ2-7
TGTGCCAGCAGTATCACAGGGGGCATCTACGAGCAGTACTTC
CASSITGGIYEQYF
>TRBV19|-|many|TRBJ2-2
TGTGCCAGTAGTTCCCCGTCCTTCGCGAACACCGGGGAGCTGTTTTTT
CASSSPSFANTGELFF
>TRBV12-3/TRBV12-4|TRBD1|many|TRBJ2-6
TGTGCCAGCAGTCGACAGGGGTTAACGTCTGGGGCCAACGTCCTGACTTTC
CASSRQGLTSGANVLTF
>TRBV30|-|many|TRBJ2-3
TGTGCCTGGAGTCTAAGGGCTAGTGCAGAAACGCTGTATTTT
CAWSLRASAETLYF
>TRBV5-6|-|-|TRBJ1-4
TGTGCCAGCAGTGAAACGTCCGAGGGCGGGCATGAAAAACTGTTTTTT
CASSETSEGGHEKLFF
>TRBV19|-|many|TRBJ1-5
TGTGCCAGTAGTATCCGATCCGGGACCGGTCAGCCCCAGCATTTT
CASSIRSGTGQPQHF
>TRBV10-3|-|many|TRBJ2-6
TGTGCCATCAGTGGTGGGGGGGCCGTGGGGGCCAACGTCCTGACTTTC
CAISGGGAVGANVLTF
>TRBV11-2|-|few|TRBJ1-1
TGTGCCAGCAGCCTCATGCAGGTTACCACTGAAGCTTTCTTT
CASSLMQVTTEAFF
>TRBV2|TRBD1|few|TRBJ2-7
TGTGCCAGCAGTGGGGCAGGGGGCACTGTGCAGTACTTC
CASSGAGGTVQYF
>TRBV19|-|many|TRBJ2-3
TGTGCCAGTAGTGCGGCTCTGGCCACAGATACGCAGTATTTT
CASSAALATDTQYF
>TRBV6-6|-|many|TRBJ1-6
TGTGCCAGCACCCCCACGCTCACCGCCGATTCACCCCTCCACTTT
CASTPTLTADSPLHF
>TRBV20-1|-|-|TRBJ1-5
TGCAGTGCTCAGACCCCGAATAGCAATCAGCCCCAGCATTTT
CSAQTPNSNQPQHF
>TRBV27|TRBD2|many|TRBJ2-1
TGTGCCAGCAGGCAGCGGGAGCTGGCTGAGCAGTTCTTC
CASRQRELAEQFF
>TRBV7-9|TRBD1|many|TRBJ2-7
TGTGCCAGCAGCTATCGGACAGGGCTGGACGAGCAGTACTTC
CASSYRTGLDEQYF
>TRBV28|-|many|TRBJ2-7
TGTGCCAGCACTCTCCATGGGGGCCCCTACGAGCAGTACTTC
CASTLHGGPYEQYF
>TRBV10-3|TRBD2|-|TRBJ2-1
TGTGCCATCAGTGGCCTAGCGGGAACCTACAATGAGCAGTTCTTC
CAISGLAGTYNEQFF
>TRBV15|-|-|TRBJ2-5
TGTGCCACCAGCAGTTTCGAAGAGACCCAGTACTTC
CATSSFEETQYF
>TRBV27|-|few|TRBJ2-1
TGTGCCAGCAGTTTTGGGCAGAATCCCTACAATGAGCAGTTCTTC
CASSFGQNPYNEQFF
>TRBV11-2|-|many|TRBJ1-1
TGTGCCAGCAGCTTATCAAGGGGGGTCGTCCGAGGGACTGAAGCTTTCTTT
CASSLSRGVVRGTEAFF
>TRBV5-4|TRBD1|few|TRBJ1-2
TGTGCCAGCAGCTTGTCTAGGACAGGGCCAAATGGCTACACCTTC
CASSLSRTGPNGYTF
>TRBV11-3|-|few|TRBJ2-2
TGTGCCAGCAGCTTTGTCAAGGGAAACACCGGGGAGCTGTTTTTT
CASSFVKGNTGELFF
>TRBV7-8|TRBD2|-|TRBJ2-7
TGTGCCAGCAGCCCCAATTTCAGGCGCGGGGGAACCTACGAGCAGTACTTC
CASSPNFRRGGTYEQYF
>TRBV5-1|-|many|TRBJ2-7
TGCGCCAGCAGCTTGGAGTCAGGAGGGGGATACGAGCAGTACTTC
CASSLESGGGYEQYF
>TRBV20-1|-|many|TRBJ2-3
TGCAGTGCTCCGAGGTCCACAGATACGCAGTATTTT
CSAPRSTDTQYF
>TRBV6-1|TRBD2|many|TRBJ2-3
TGTGCCACCCAATCCGGGACTAGCGGGGCGACCGGAACGCAGTATTTT
CATQSGTSGATGTQYF
>TRBV9|-|few|TRBJ2-1
TGTGCCAGCAGCGTACAGGGGATGTCCTACAATGAGCAGTTCTTC
CASSVQGMSYNEQFF
>TRBV21-1|-|many|TRBJ2-7
TGTGCCAGCTTTAAAAACGAAGGGGGTGTCTCCTACGAGCAGTACTTC
CASFKNEGGVSYEQYF
>TRBV7-8|-|many|TRBJ1-2
TGTGCCAGCAGGGTGGGAGGCAGCCATGGCTACACCTTC
CASRVGGSHGYTF
>TRBV6-1|-|-|TRBJ1-2
TGTGCCAGCCGGTCAGGACCTAACTATGGCTACACCTTC
CASRSGPNYGYTF
>TRBV6-1|-|many|TRBJ2-7
TGTGCCAGCAAAGGACAGCTCCCCTCCTACGAGCAGTACTTC
CASKGQLPSYEQYF
>TRBV11-3|-|many|TRBJ1-1
TGTGCCAGCAGCCCCGGGCAGACTGAAGCTTTCTTT
CASSPGQTEAFF
>TRBV5-1|-|many|TRBJ1-1
TGCGCCAGCAGCTTTAACAGGAGAAACACTGAAGCTTTCTTT
CASSFNRRNTEAFF
>TRBV12-3/TRBV12-4|-|many|TRBJ2-2
TGTGCCAGCAGTCTCAGGGAAGGGACCGGGGAGCTGTTTTTT
CASSLREGTGELFF
>TRBV7-3|-|many|TRBJ2-7
TGTGCCAGCAGCTTAACGTCCATAGACTCCTACGAGCAGTACTTC
CASSLTSIDSYEQYF
>TRBV23-1|-|many|TRBJ1-1
TGCGCCAGCAGTCAGGCAGAAATCCTAATAAACACTGAAGCTTTCTTT
CASSQAEILINTEAFF
>TRBV4-1|TRBD1|many|TRBJ1-2
TGCGCCAGCGGACAGGGGGCCGACTATGGCTACACCTTC
CASGQGADYGYTF
>TRBV19|-|many|TRBJ2-1
TGTGCCAGTTCGGGTTTTGCGTCGGGGGAGCAGTTCTTC
CASSGFASGEQFF